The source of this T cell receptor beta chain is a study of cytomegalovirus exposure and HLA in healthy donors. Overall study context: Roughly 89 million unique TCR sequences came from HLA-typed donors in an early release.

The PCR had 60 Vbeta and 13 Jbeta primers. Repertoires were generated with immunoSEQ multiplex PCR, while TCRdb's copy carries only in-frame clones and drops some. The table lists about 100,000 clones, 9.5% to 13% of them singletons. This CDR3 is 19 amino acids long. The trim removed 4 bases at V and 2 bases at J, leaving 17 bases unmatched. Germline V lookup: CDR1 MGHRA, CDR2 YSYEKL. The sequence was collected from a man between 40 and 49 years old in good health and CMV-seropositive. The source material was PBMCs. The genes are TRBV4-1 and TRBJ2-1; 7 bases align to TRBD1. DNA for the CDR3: TGCGCCAGCAGCCCTAAAGTGCCGGCGGTAGGGGGCCCCTACAATGAGCAGTTCTTC. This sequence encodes CASSPKVPAVGGPYNEQFF.